This TCR beta chain was found in a study of blood T cell repertoires in COVID-19. Clones were read by immunoSEQ multiplex PCR, and TCRdb kept only the in-frame ones, dropping some. The profile shows over 300,000 clones, 65% to 85% of them singletons. The germline V gene has CDR1 SGHDN and CDR2 FVKESK. Trimming removed 0 bases from V and 5 bases from J, with 13 bases in between. The CDR3 extends over 15 amino acids. Sequencing used peripheral blood. This sequence was found in a woman in her forties or fifties with acute or convalescent COVID-19. The chain joins TRBV14 to TRBJ1-2; TRBD1 is a possible D gene (6 bases). CDR3 sequence: CASSQEWTDYYGYTF. The CDR3 DNA reads TGTGCCAGCAGCCAAGAATGGACAGACTATTATGGCTACACCTTC.